The present T cell receptor (beta chain) was sequenced within a study of T cells of healthy individuals. The CDR3 length is 12 residues. Trimming cost V 0 bases and J 10 bases, with 9 bases left between them. Germline CDR1 SGDLS, CDR2 YYNGEE. MiXCR was run by TCRdb on the 5' RACE reads, yielding one entry per CDR3 protein. The sample lists around 79,000 distinct CDR3 sequences, about 4.8% seen once, with around 6.9% in the top ten. This clonotype was found a few times. This TCR came from a female donor in good health. V is TRBV9 and J is TRBJ2-3; unclear D gene. CDR3 sequence reads: CASSVVEAAQYF. The CDR3 coding sequence is TGTGCCAGCAGCGTAGTGGAAGCCGCGCAGTATTTT. The full variable domain, in which reference TRBV9 and TRBJ2-3 provide the parts outside the CDR3, is DSGVTQTPKHLITATGQRVTLRCSPRSGDLSVYWYQQSLDQGLQFLIQYYNGEERAKGNILERFSAQQFPDLHSELNLSSLELGDSALYFCASSVVEAAQYFGPGTRLTVL.